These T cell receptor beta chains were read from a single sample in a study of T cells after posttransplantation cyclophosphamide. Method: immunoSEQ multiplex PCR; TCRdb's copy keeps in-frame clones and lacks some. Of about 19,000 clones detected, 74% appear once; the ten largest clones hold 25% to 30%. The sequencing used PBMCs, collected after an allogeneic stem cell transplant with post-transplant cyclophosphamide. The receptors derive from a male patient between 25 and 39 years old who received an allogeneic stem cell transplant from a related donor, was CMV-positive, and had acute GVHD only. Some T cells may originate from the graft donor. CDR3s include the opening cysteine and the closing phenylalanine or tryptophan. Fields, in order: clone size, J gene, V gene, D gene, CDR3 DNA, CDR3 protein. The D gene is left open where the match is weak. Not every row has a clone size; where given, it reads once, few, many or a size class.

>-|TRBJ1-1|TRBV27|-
TGTGCCAGCAGTTTGAGACGGGTGAACACTGAAGCTTTCTTT
CASSLRRVNTEAFF
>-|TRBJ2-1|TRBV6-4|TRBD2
TGTGCCAGCAGTGAAGCGGGGGGGTACAATGAGCAGTTCTTC
CASSEAGGYNEQFF
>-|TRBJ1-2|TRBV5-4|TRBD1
TGTGCCAGCAGCATAGACAGGGGGCGCAACGATGGCTACACCTTC
CASSIDRGRNDGYTF
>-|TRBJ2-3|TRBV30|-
TGTGCCTGCATCCGGGGGGCCTCTAGCACAGATACGCAGTATTTT
CACIRGASSTDTQYF
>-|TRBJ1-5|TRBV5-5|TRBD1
TGTGCCAGCAGCTTGGGAAGGGACAGGGGGCCCGATCAGCCCCAGCATTTT
CASSLGRDRGPDQPQHF
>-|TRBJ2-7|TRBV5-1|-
TGCGCCAGCAGCGCCGGACAATTGTACGAGCAGTACTTC
CASSAGQLYEQYF
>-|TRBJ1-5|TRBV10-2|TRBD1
TGCGCCAGCAGTGCTCCGGGACAGGGAAATGCTAGGCCCCAGCATTTT
CASSAPGQGNARPQHF
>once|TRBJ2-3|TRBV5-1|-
TGCGCCAGCAGCTTGGAAGCGGCTCGCACAGATACGCAGTATTTT
CASSLEAARTDTQYF
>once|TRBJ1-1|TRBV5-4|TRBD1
TGTGCCAGCAGCCCGAGAGGGGGCCTGAACACTGAAGCTTTCTTT
CASSPRGGLNTEAFF
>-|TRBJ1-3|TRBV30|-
TGTGCCTGGAGTGTTAGCCCGCGAAACACCATATATTTT
CAWSVSPRNTIYF
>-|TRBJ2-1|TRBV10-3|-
TGTGCCATCAGTGAACCAGGGCTCAATGAGCAGTTCTTC
CAISEPGLNEQFF
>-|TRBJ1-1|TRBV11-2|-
TGTGCCAGCAGCTTAGAGTACGGGGAAGCTTTCTTT
CASSLEYGEAFF
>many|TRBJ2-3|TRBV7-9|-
TGTGCCAGCAGCTCTCTGGCCGAGGGTGGCGCAGATACGCAGTATTTT
CASSSLAEGGADTQYF
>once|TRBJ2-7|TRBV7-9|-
TGTGCCAGCAGCCCGAACTCACAGGTTTACGAGCAGTACTTC
CASSPNSQVYEQYF
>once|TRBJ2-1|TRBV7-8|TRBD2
TGTGCCAGCAGCCCTAGGGCCCGGACTAGCGTGAATGAGCAGTTCTTC
CASSPRARTSVNEQFF
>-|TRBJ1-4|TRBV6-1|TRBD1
TGTGCCAGCAGTGGGGGACAGGGGGGGGAAAAACTGTTTTTT
CASSGGQGGEKLFF
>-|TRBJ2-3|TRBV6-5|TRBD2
TGTGCCAGCAGAATGGGACTAGCGGGCACAGATACGCAGTATTTT
CASRMGLAGTDTQYF
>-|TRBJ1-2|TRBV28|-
TGTGCCAGCAAAAAACGGGGGGCGGGCTATGGCTACACCTTC
CASKKRGAGYGYTF
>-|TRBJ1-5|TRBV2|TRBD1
TGTGCCAGTTCGGGACAGGGGAGGAATCAGCCCCAGCATTTT
CASSGQGRNQPQHF
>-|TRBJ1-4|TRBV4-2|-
TGTGCCAGCAGCCTCACAACTAATGAAAAACTGTTTTTT
CASSLTTNEKLFF
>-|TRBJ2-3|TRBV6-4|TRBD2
TGTGCCAGCAGCGGAACGACTAGCGGGGGCACAGATACGCAGTATTTT
CASSGTTSGGTDTQYF
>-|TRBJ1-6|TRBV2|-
TGTGCCAGCAGCGAATTGACAGGCTGGAATTCACCCCTCCACTTT
CASSELTGWNSPLHF
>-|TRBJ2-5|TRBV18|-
TGTGCCAGCTCACCTTGGCATGGGCAGGGGACAGAGACCCAGTACTTC
CASSPWHGQGTETQYF
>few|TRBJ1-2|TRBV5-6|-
TGTGCCAGCAAAGGACAGATGGACTATGGCTACACCTTC
CASKGQMDYGYTF
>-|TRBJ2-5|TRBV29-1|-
TGCAGCGTTGAATCTAATGGGGAGGAGACCCAGTACTTC
CSVESNGEETQYF
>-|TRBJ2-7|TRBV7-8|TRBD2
TGTGCCAGCAGCCCTCAGCGGGGGCGTAGGGTGGCTGAGCAGTACTTC
CASSPQRGRRVAEQYF
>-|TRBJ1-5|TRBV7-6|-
TGTGCCAGCAGCCTATTGGAGGGAAATCAGCCCCAGCATTTT
CASSLLEGNQPQHF
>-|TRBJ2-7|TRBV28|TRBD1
TGTGCCAGCAGTTTGGGACAGGGGGCGAGCCTCTACTACGAGCAGTACTTC
CASSLGQGASLYYEQYF
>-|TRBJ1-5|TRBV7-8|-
TGTGCCAGCAGCTTCGAGATGAATCAGCCCCAGCATTTT
CASSFEMNQPQHF
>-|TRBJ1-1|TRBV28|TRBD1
TGTGCCAGCAGGCCGGACAGGGTGTGGGAGAACACTGAAGCTTTCTTT
CASRPDRVWENTEAFF
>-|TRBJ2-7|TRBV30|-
TGTGCCTGGAGTGCCTTGGGGCAGGGGGGTGAAGAGCAGTACTTC
CAWSALGQGGEEQYF
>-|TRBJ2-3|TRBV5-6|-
TGTGCCAGCAGCAGAGACAGGACAGATACGCAGTATTTT
CASSRDRTDTQYF
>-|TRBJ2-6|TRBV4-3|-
TGCGCCAGCAGCAATACAGCCTCTGGGGCCAACGTCCTGACTTTC
CASSNTASGANVLTF
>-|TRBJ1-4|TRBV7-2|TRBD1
TGTGCCAGCAGCTCAGGACAGGGGGCCTCTGAAAAACTGTTTTTT
CASSSGQGASEKLFF
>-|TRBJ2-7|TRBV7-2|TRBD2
TGTGCCAGCAGCTTCGGCGGGGGATATGAGCAGTACTTC
CASSFGGGYEQYF
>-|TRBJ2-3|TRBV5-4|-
TGTGCCAGCAGCTCCGGAAGGGGAAGCACAGATACGCAGTATTTT
CASSSGRGSTDTQYF
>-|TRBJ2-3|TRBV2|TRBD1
TGTGCCAGCAGTGAAAGGGGGCGGCAGACTAGCACAGATACGCAGTATTTT
CASSERGRQTSTDTQYF
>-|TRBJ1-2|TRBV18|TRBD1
TGTGCCAGCTCACGAGGGACAGGAACGTACACCTTC
CASSRGTGTYTF
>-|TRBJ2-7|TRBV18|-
TGTGCCAGCTCCCTAGGAGGGGGGGCCTTTAACTACGAGCAGTACTTC
CASSLGGGAFNYEQYF
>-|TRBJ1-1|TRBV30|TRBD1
TGTGCCTGGACAGGGGGCTATAACACTGAAGCTTTCTTT
CAWTGGYNTEAFF
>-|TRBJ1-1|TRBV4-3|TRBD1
TGCGCCAGCAGCCAAGATCATGGGACAGGGTGGGAAGCTTTCTTT
CASSQDHGTGWEAFF
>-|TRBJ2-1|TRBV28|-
TGTGCCAGCAGTTTAGCCCAACGGGTTATCTTC
CASSLAQRVIF
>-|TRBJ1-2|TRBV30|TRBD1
TGTGCCTGGAGTCAAGGGACAGGGCGCCGATATCACTATGGCTACACCTTC
CAWSQGTGRRYHYGYTF
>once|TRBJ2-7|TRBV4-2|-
TGTGCCAGCAGCCAGGGTCTAGCCTACGAGCAGTACTTC
CASSQGLAYEQYF
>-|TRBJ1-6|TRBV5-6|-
TGTGCCAGCAGCCTCCACCAGGTCTATAATTCACCCCTCCACTTT
CASSLHQVYNSPLHF
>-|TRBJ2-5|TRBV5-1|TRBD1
TGCGCCAGCAGCTGGGGGACAGGGACGCGAGAGACCCAGTACTTC
CASSWGTGTRETQYF
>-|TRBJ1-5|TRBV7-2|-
TGTGCCAGCAGCTTAGGTCCGGGAACCGGCCAGCCCCAGCATTTT
CASSLGPGTGQPQHF
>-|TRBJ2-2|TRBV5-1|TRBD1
TGCGCCAGCAACTCCGGGACAGGCGGGAACGGGGAGCTGTTTTTT
CASNSGTGGNGELFF
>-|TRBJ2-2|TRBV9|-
TGTGCCAGCAGCCCCGCACAGGACACCGGGGAGCTGTTTTTT
CASSPAQDTGELFF
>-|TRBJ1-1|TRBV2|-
TGTGCCAGCAGTGGGAGAGGGTTAGTCACTGAAGCTTTCTTT
CASSGRGLVTEAFF
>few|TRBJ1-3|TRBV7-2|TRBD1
TGTGCCAGCAGCTTCGGGACAGGGGTTGGAAACACCATATATTTT
CASSFGTGVGNTIYF
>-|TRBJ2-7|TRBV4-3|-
TGCGCCAGCAGCCAAGATGTTGGCAGGGGCTACGAGCAGTACTTC
CASSQDVGRGYEQYF
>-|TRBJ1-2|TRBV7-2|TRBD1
TGTGCCAGCAGCTTAGGGGGACAGGGGGCTAGCGGTGGCTACACCTTC
CASSLGGQGASGGYTF